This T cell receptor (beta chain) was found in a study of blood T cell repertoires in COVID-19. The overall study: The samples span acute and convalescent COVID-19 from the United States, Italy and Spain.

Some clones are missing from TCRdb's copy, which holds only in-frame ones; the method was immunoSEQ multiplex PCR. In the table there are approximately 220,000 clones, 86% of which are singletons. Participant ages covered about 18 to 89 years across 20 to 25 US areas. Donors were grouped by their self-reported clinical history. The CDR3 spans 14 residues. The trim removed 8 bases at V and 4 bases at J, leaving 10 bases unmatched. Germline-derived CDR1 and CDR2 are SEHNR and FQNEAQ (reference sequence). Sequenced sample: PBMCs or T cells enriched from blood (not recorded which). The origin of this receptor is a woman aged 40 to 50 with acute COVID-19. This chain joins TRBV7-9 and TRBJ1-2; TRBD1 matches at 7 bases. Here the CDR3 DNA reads TGTGCCAGCGGCCAAACAGGGGCCTCCTATGGCTACACCTTC. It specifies CASGQTGASYGYTF.